This paragraph reports one TCR beta chain. In the original analysis: Estimation of nucleated cell counts relied on the amplification of reference gene primers. Measured with immunoSEQ multiplex PCR; TCRdb has only the in-frame clones, and not every one. V, J and clone size are those of that table, while D and trimming were read from the DNA. The sample yields some 45,000 clones, about 88% seen once. This entry belongs to a study of blood T cell repertoires in COVID-19. Whole-study context: Acute and convalescent COVID-19 samples came from the United States, Italy and Spain. T cells, B-cell-depleted T cells, or PBMCs supplied cDNA or gDNA.

Germline V lookup: CDR1 GTSNPN, CDR2 SVGIG (reference sequence). The CDR3 extends over 15 amino acids. V lost 2 bases to trimming and J lost 1 base; unmatched junction nucleotides: 6. The receptor was derived from a human donor in a cohort sampled during active COVID-19. The rearrangement uses TRBV30 and TRBJ1-1; TRBD1 matches 8 bases. The sequenced material came from peripheral blood. The CDR3 reads CAWSLLGQGNTEAFF. In nucleotides, the CDR3 is TGTGCCTGGAGTCTCCTCGGACAGGGGAACACTGAAGCTTTCTTT.